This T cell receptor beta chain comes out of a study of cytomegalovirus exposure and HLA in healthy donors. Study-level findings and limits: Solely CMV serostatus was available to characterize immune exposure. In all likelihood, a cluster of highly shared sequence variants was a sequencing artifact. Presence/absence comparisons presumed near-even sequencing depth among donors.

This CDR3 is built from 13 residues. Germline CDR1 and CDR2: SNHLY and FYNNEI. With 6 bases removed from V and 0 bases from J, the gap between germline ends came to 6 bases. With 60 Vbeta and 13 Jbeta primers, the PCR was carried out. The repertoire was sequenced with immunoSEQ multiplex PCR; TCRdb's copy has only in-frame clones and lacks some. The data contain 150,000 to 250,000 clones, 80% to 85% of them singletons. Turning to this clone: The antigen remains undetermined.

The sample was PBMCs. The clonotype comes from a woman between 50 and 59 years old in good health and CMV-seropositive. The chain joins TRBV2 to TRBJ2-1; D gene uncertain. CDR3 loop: CASRASSYNEQFF. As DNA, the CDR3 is TGTGCCAGCAGGGCTTCCTCCTACAATGAGCAGTTCTTC.